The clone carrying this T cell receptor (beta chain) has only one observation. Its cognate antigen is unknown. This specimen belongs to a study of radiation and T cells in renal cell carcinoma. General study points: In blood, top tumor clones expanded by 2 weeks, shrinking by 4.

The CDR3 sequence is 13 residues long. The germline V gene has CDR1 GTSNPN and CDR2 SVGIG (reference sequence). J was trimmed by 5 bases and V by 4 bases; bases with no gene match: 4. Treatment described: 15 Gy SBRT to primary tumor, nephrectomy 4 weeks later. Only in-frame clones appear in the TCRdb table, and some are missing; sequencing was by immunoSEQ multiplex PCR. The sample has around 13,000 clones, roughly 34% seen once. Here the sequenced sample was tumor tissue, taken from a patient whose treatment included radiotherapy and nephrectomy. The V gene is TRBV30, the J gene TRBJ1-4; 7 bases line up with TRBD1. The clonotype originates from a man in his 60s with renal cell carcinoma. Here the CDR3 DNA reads TGTGCCTGGAACAGGGGAGAAAATGAAAAACTGTTTTTT. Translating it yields CAWNRGENEKLFF. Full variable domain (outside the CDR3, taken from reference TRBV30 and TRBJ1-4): SQTIHQWPATLVQPVGSPLSLECTVEGTSNPNLYWYRQAAGRGLQLLFYSVGIGQISSEVPQNLSASRPQDRQFILSSKKLLLSDSGFYLCAWNRGENEKLFFGSGTQLSVL.